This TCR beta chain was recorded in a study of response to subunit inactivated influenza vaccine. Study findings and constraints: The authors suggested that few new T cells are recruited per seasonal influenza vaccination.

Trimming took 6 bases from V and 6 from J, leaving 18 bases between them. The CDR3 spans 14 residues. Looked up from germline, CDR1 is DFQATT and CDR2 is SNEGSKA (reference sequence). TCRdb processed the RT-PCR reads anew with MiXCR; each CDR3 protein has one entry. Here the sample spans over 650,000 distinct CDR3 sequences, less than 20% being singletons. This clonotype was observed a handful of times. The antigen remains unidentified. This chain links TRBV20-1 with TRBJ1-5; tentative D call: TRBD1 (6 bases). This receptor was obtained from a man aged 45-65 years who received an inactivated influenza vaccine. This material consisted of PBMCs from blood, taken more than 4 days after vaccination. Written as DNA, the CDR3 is TGCAGTGCCCGAGCGGGGGGCGAGGGTCAGCCCCAGCATTTT. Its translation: CSARAGGEGQPQHF.